This T cell receptor beta chain derives from a study of cytomegalovirus exposure and HLA in healthy donors. Study-wide findings and caveats: Available immune exposure information was restricted to CMV serostatus only. About 150 TCR beta chains were listed as cytomegalovirus-associated.

Whereas donors were nominally healthy upon sampling, unrecorded immune exposures were probable. Primers: 60 Vbeta forward and 13 Jbeta reverse. As handled by the study authors: In a later analysis, of around 80 million unique beta chains, around 11 million appeared in at least two donors. TCRdb's copy holds only in-frame clones and misses some; the assay was immunoSEQ multiplex PCR. That table is the source of V, J and clone size, and D and trimming were worked out from the DNA. The table has approximately 79,000 clones, under 80% seen once. Trimming stripped 2 bases from V and 5 bases from J, with 12 bases between. Germline V CDR1 and CDR2: MDHEN, SYDVKM. The length of the CDR3 is 15 residues. A single count supports this clone. What it binds is unknown.

J is TRBJ1-4 and V is TRBV28, with a tentative D call TRBD1 (6 bases). The sample was PBMCs. The source of this sequence is a man aged 40-50 years in good health and CMV-seronegative. DNA for the CDR3: TGTGCCAGCAGTTTACCGTTGACAGGCAATGAAAAACTGTTTTTT. This codes for CASSLPLTGNEKLFF.